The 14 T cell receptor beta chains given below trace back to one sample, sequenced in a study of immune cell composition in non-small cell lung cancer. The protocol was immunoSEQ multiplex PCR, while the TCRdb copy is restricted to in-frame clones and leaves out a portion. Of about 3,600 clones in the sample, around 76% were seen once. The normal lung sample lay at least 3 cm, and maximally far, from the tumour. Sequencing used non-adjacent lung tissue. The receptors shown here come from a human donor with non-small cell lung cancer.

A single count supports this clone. DNA of the CDR3: TGCGCCAGCAAAAGCGGGGGGAACTACTCACCCCTCCACTTT. This translates into CASKSGGNYSPLHF. The chain has TRBV5-1 and TRBJ1-6; D is perhaps TRBD1 (5 bases). The CDR3 totals 14 residues. Germline V lookup: CDR1 SGHRS, CDR2 YFSETQ. V was cut by 6 bases and J by 10 bases, with 17 bases left in between.

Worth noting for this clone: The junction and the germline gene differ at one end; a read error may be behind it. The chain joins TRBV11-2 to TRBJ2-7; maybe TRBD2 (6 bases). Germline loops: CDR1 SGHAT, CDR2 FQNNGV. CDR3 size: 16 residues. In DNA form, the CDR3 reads TGTGCCAGCAGCCTAGAGGGCGGGATAGTTAGCCACGAGCAGTACTTC. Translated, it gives CASSLEGGIVSHEQYF. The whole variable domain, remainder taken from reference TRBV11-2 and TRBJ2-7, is EAGVAQSPRYKIIEKRQSVAFWCNPISGHATLYWYQQILGQGPKLLIQFQNNGVVDDSQLPKDRFSAERLKGVDSTLKIQPAKLEDSAVYLCASSLEGGIVSHEQYFGPGTRLTVT.

The CDR3 sequence: CASSQDPYNEQFF. Here the CDR3 DNA reads TGCGCCAGCAGCCAAGATCCTTACAATGAGCAGTTCTTC. The V and J genes are TRBV4-1 and TRBJ2-1; D remains unclear. This CDR3 is 13 amino acids long. Germline V lookup: CDR1 MGHRA, CDR2 YSYEKL. V lost 0 bases and J lost 4, with 4 bases in between.

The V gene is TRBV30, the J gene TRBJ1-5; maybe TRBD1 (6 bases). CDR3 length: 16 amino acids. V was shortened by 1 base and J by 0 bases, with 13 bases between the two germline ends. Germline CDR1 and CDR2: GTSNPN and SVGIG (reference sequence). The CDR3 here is CAWSEQGRTSNQPQHF. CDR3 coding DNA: TGTGCCTGGAGTGAACAGGGTAGAACTAGCAATCAGCCCCAGCATTTT.

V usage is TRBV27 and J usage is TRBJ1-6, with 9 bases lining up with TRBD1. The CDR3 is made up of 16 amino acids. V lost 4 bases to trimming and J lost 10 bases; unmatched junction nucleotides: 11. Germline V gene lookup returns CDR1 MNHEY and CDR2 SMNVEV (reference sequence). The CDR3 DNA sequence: TGTGCCAGCAGTTACTCCGGGACAGGGAAAAGGTCACCCCTCCACTTT. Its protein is CASSYSGTGKRSPLHF.

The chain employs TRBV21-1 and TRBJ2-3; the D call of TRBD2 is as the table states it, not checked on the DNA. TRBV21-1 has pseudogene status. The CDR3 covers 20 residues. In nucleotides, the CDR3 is TGTGCCAGCAGCAAAGCGGAGCTAGCGGGGGGGCCGTTGTGCACAGATACGCAGTATTTT. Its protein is CASSKAELAGGPLCTDTQYF.

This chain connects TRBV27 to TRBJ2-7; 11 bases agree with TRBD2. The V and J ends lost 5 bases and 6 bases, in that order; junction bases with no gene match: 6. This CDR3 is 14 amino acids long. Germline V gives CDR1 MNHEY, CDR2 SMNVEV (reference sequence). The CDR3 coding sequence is TGTGCCAGCAGTAAACTAGCGGGAGAACTCGAGCAGTACTTC. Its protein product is CASSKLAGELEQYF.

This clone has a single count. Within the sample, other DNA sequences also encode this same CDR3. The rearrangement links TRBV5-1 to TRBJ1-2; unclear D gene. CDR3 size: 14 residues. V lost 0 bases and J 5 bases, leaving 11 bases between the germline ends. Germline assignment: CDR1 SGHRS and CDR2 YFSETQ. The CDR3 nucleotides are TGCGCCAGCAGCTTGGAGACACCAAATTATGGCTACACCTTC. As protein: CASSLETPNYGYTF.

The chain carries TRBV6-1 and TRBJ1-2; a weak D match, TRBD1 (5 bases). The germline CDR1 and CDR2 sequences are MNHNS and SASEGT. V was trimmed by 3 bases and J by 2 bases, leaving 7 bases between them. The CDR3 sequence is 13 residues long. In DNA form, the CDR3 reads TGTGCCAGCAGTGACTCAGGGAACTATGGCTACACCTTC. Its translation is CASSDSGNYGYTF.

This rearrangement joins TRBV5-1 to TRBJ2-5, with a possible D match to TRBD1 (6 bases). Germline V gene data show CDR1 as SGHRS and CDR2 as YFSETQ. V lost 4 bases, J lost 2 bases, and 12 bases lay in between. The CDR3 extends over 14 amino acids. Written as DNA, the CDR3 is TGCGCCAGCAGCAAAACAGGGTCACAAGAGACCCAGTACTTC. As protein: CASSKTGSQETQYF.

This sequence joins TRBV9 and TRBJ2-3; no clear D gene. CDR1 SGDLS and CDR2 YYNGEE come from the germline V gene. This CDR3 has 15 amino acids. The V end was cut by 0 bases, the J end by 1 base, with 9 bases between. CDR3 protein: CASSVDSLGTDTQYF. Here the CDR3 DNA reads TGTGCCAGCAGCGTAGATTCCCTCGGCACAGATACGCAGTATTTT.

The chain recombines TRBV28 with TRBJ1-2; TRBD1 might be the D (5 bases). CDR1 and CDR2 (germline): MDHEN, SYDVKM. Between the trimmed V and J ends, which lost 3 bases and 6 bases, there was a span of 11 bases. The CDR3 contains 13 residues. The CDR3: CASSFPGRNGYTF. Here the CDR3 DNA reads TGTGCCAGCAGTTTCCCAGGGAGGAATGGCTACACCTTC.

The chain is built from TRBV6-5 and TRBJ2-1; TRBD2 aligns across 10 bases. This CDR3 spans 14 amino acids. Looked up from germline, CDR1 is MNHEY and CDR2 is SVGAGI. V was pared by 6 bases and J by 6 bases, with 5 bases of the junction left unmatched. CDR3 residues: CASRSGLASNEQFF. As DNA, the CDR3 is TGTGCCAGCAGATCGGGACTAGCGAGCAATGAGCAGTTCTTC.

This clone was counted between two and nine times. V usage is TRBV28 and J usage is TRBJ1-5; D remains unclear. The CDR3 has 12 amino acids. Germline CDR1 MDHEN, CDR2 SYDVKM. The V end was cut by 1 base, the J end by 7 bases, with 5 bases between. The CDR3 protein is CASSLSRQPQHF. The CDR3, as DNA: TGTGCCAGCAGTTTATCGCGGCAGCCCCAGCATTTT.